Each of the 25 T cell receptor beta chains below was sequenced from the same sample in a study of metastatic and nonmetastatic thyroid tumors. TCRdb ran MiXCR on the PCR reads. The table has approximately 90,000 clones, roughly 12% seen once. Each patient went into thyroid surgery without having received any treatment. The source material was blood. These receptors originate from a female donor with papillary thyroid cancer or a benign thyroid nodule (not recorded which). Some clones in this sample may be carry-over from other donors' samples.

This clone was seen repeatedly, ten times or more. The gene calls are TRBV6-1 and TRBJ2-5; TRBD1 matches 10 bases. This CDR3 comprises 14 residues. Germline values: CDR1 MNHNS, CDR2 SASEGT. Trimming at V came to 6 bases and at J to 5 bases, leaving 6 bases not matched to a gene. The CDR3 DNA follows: TGTGCCAGCAGCTGGGACAGGGGTGGGGAGACCCAGTACTTC. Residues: CASSWDRGGETQYF.

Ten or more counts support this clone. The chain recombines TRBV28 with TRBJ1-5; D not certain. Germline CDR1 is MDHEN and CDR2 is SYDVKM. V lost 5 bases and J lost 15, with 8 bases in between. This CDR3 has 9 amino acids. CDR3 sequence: CASSARGHF. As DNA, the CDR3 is TGTGCCAGCAGTGCCCGGGGGCATTTT.

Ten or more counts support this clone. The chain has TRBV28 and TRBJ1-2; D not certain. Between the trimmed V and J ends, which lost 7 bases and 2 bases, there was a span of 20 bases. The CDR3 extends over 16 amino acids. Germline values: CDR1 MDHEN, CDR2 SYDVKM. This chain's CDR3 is CASTPIYGLLNYGYTF. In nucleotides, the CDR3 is TGTGCCAGCACCCCGATTTATGGACTCTTAAACTATGGCTACACCTTC.

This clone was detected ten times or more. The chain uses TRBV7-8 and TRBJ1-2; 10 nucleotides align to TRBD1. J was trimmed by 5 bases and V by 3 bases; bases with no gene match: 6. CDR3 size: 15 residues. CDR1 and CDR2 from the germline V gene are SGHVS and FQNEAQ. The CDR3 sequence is CASSLIGQGDYGYTF. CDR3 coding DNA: TGTGCCAGCAGCTTGATAGGACAGGGGGATTATGGCTACACCTTC.

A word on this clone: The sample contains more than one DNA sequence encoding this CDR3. The CDR3 DNA follows: TGTGCCAGCAGTTCTAGCGGTACGATGGGCTACACCTTC. It codes for CASSSSGTMGYTF. This rearrangement joins TRBV28 to TRBJ1-2, with D hard to call. The germline V gene has CDR1 MDHEN and CDR2 SYDVKM. With 4 bases removed from V and 8 bases from J, the gap between germline ends came to 14 bases. This CDR3 has 13 amino acids.

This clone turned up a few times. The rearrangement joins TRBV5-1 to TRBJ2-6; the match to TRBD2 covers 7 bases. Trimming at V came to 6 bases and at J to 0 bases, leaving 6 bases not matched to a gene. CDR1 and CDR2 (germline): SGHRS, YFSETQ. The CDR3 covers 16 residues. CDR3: CASISGQYSGANVLTF. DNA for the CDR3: TGCGCCAGCATTAGCGGGCAGTACTCTGGGGCCAACGTCCTGACTTTC.

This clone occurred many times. This CDR3 is CASSQGQVLNYGYTF. As DNA, the CDR3 is TGTGCCAGCAGCCAAGGTCAGGTCCTCAACTATGGCTACACCTTC. The chain employs TRBV3-1 and TRBJ1-2; unclear D gene. This CDR3 is 15 amino acids long. The germline CDR1 and CDR2 sequences are LGHDT and YNNKEL (reference sequence). V lost 1 base and J lost 2, with 11 bases in between.

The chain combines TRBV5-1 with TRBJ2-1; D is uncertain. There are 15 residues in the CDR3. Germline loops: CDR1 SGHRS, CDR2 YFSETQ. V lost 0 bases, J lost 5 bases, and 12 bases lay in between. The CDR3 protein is CASSLDPGSNNEQFF. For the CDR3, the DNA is TGCGCCAGCAGCTTGGATCCAGGTTCGAACAATGAGCAGTTCTTC.

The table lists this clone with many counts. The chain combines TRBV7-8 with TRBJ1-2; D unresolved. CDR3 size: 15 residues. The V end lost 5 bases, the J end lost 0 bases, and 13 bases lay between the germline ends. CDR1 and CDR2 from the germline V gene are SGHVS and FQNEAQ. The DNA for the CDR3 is TGTGCCAGCAGCCCAGCGCCCGGCCCTAACTATGGCTACACCTTC. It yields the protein CASSPAPGPNYGYTF.

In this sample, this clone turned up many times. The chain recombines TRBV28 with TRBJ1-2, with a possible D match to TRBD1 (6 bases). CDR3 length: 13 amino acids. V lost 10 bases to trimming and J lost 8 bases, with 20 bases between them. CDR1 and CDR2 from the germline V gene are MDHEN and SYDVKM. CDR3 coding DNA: TGTGCCACCGTAAACACCGGGACAAACGGCTACACCTTC. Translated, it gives CATVNTGTNGYTF.

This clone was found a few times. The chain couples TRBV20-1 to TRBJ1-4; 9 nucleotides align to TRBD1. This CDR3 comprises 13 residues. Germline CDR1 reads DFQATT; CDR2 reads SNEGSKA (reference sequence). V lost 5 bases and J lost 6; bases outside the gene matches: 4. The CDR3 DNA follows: TGCAGTGCTTTCCGGGACAGGGATGAAAAACTGTTTTTT. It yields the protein CSAFRDRDEKLFF.

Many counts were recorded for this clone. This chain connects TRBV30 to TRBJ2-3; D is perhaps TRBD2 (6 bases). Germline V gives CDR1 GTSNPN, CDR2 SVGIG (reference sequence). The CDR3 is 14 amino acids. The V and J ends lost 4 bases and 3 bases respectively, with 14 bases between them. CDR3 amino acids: CAWKDRGGTDTQYF. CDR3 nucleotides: TGTGCCTGGAAGGATAGAGGAGGGACAGATACGCAGTATTTT.

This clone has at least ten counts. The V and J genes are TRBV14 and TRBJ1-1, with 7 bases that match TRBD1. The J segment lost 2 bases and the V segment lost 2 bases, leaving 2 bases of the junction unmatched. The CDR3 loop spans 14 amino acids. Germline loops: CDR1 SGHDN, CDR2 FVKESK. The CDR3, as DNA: TGTGCCAGCAGCCAATGGACAGGCAACACTGAAGCTTTCTTT. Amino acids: CASSQWTGNTEAFF.

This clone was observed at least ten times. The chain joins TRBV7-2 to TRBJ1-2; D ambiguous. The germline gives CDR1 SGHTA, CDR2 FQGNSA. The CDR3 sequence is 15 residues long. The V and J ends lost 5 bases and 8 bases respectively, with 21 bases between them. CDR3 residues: CASSGMPGVGRGYTF. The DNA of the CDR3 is TGTGCCAGCAGCGGGATGCCGGGAGTAGGCAGGGGCTACACCTTC.

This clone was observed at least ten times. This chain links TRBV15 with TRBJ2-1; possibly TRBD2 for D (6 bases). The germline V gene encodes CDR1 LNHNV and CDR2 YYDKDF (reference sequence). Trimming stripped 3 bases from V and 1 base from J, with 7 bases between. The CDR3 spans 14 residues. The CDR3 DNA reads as TGTGCCACCAGCAGCGGGAGTTCCTACAATGAGCAGTTCTTC. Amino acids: CATSSGSSYNEQFF.

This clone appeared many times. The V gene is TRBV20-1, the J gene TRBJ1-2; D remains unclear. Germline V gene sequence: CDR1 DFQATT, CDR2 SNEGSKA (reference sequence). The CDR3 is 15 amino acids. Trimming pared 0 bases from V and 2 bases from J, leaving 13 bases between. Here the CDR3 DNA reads TGCAGTGCTAGAGAGGTCAGCAGGTCAAACTATGGCTACACCTTC. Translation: CSAREVSRSNYGYTF.

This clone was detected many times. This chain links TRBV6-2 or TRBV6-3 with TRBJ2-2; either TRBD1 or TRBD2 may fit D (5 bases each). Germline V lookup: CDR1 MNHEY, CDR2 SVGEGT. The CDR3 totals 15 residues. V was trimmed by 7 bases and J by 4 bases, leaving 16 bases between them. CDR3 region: CASTSPGPITGELFF. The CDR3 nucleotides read TGTGCCAGCACATCTCCGGGACCGATCACCGGGGAGCTGTTTTTT.

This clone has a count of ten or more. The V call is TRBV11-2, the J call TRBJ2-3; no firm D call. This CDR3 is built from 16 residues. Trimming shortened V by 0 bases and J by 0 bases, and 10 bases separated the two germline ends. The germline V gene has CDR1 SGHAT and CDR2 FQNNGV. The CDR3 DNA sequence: TGTGCCAGCAGCTTAGATTCGGGTATTAGCACAGATACGCAGTATTTT. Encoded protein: CASSLDSGISTDTQYF.

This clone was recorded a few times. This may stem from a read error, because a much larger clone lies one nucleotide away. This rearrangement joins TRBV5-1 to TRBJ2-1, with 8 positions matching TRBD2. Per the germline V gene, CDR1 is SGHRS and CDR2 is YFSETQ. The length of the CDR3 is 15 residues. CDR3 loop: CASSLAGVKYNEHFF. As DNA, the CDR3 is TGCGCCAGCAGCTTAGCGGGAGTAAAATACAATGAGCATTTCTTC.

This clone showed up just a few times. The DNA of the CDR3 is TGTGCCAGCAGTTCAAATGGACAGGAAGGGAACACTGAAGCTTTCTTT. Its translation is CASSSNGQEGNTEAFF. The V and J genes are TRBV6-1 and TRBJ1-1; 7 nucleotides line up with TRBD1. The CDR3 sequence is 16 residues long. V was clipped by 5 bases and J by 1 base; unmatched bases: 10. Germline loops: CDR1 MNHNS, CDR2 SASEGT.

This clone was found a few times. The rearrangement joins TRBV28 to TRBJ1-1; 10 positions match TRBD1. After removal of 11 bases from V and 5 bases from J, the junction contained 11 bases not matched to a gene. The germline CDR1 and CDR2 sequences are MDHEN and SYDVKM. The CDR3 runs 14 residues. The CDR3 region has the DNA TGTGCCGGCCGGGACAGGGGCGCGAGAACTGAAGCTTTCTTT. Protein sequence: CAGRDRGARTEAFF.

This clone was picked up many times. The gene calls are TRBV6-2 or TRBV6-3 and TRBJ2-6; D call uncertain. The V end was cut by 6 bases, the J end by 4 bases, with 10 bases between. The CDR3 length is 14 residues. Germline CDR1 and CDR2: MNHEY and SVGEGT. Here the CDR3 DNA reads TGTGCCAGCAGGACCCGCACCGGGGCCAACGTCCTGACTTTC. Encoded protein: CASRTRTGANVLTF.

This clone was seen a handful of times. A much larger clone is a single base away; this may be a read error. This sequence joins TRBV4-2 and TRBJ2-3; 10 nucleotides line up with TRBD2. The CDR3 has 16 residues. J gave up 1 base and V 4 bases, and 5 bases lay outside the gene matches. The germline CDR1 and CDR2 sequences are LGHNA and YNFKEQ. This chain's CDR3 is CASSPGLAWGTDTQYF. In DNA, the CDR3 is TGTGCCAGCAGCCCGGGACTAGCGTGGGGCACAGATACGCAGTATTTT.

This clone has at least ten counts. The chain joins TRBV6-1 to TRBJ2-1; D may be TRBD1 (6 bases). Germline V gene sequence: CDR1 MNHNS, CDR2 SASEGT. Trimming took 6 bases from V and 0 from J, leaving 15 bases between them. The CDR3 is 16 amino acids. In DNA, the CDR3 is TGTGCCAGCAGGTTTGGACAGACGAGCTCCTACAATGAGCAGTTCTTC. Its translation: CASRFGQTSSYNEQFF.

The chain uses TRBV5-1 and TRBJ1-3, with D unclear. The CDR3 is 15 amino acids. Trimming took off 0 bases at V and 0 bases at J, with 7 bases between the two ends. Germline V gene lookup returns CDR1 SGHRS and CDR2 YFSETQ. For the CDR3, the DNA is TGCGCCAGCAGCTTGGGTGTTGCCTCTGGAAACACCATATATTTT. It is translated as CASSLGVASGNTIYF.